This T cell receptor (beta chain) was identified during a study of cytomegalovirus exposure and HLA in healthy donors. Study-level results: Subsequent analysis of the approximately 110 validation repertoires found a tendency for first-cohort TCR clusters to co-occur. Published work reported that the classifier diagnosed cytomegalovirus status with high specificity and sensitivity.

The donors were part of the validation cohort, which consisted of over a hundred subjects and was separate from the first cohort of about 670 subjects. CDR3 length: 15 residues. CDR1 is MDHEN, CDR2 SYDVKM, per germline. Trimming removed 5 bases from V and 2 bases from J, with 14 bases in between. With respect to this clone: The antigen is undetermined.

Libraries were prepared by immunoSEQ multiplex PCR; TCRdb keeps only in-frame clonotypes and omits some of them. The data contain some 100,000 clones, about nine tenths of them seen just once; the ten biggest clones take up 1.5% to 2%. The clonotype was recovered from a man between 18 and 29 years old in good health and CMV-seronegative. Sequencing used PBMCs. This chain connects TRBV28 to TRBJ2-3; D ambiguous. The CDR3 coding sequence is TGTGCCAGCAGTCCTACCCCCATCCTCACAGATACGCAGTATTTT. This codes for CASSPTPILTDTQYF. Using reference TRBV28 and TRBJ2-3 for the parts outside the CDR3, the full variable domain is DVKVTQSSRYLVKRTGEKVFLECVQDMDHENMFWYRQDPGLGLRLIYFSYDVKMKEKGDIPEGYSVSREKKERFSLILESASTNQTSMYLCASSPTPILTDTQYFGPGTRLTVL.